This TCR beta chain was recovered during a study of Ad26.COV2.S vaccination and SARS-CoV-2 variants. The overall study: Once, or twice with 56 days between doses, Ad26.COV2.S was given intramuscularly.

The treatment was: some 20 received Ad26.COV2.S at low or high dose, single or two shots; about 5 received placebo; per-sample allocation not given. Sampling was done on day 63 after the first vaccine or placebo injection. Using immunoSEQ multiplex PCR, the repertoire was profiled, and TCRdb retains in-frame clones only, with some absent. The sample carries fewer than 600,000 clones, roughly 87% recorded once. The germline CDR1 and CDR2 sequences are MNHNY and SVGAGI (reference sequence). This CDR3 is 15 amino acids long. Trimming took off 6 bases at V and 0 bases at J, with 15 bases between the two ends.

The input for sequencing was peripheral blood, taken in a trial of Ad26.COV2.S vaccine versus placebo. The TCR originated in a person between 18 and 59 years old who received the Ad26.COV2.S COVID-19 vaccine or a placebo. The V call is TRBV6-6, the J call TRBJ2-7; the D gene is possibly TRBD1 (6 bases). The CDR3, as DNA: TGTGCCAGCAGCACCATCAGGGGATTCTCCTACGAGCAGTACTTC. This translates into CASSTIRGFSYEQYF.